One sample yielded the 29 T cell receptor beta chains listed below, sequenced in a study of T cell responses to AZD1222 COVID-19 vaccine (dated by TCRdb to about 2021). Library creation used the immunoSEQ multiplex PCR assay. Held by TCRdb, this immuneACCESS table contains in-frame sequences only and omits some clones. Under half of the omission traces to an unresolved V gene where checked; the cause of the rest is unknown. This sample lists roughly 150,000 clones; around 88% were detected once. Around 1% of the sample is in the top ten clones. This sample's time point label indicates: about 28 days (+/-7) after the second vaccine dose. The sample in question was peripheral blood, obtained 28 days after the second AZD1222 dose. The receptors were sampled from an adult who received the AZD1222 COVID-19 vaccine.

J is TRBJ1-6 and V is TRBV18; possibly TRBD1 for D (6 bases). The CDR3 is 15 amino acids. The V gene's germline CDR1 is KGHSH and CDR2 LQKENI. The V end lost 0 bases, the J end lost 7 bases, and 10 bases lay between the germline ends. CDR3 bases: TGTGCCAGCTCACCACCGTCCAGGGGAAATTCACCCCTCCACTTT. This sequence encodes CASSPPSRGNSPLHF.

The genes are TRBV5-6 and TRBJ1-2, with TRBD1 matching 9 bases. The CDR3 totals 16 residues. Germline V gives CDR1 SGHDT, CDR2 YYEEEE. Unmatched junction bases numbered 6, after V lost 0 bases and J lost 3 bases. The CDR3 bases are TGTGCCAGCAGCTTGGGGCGGGACAGGGATGACTATGGCTACACCTTC. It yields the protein CASSLGRDRDDYGYTF.

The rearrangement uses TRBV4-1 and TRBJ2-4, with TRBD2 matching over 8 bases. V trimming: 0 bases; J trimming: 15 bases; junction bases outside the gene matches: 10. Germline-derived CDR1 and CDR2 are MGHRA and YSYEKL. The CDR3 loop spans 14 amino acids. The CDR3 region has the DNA TGCGCCAGCAGCCAAGATCGGGGGGGCCGAAGTCGGTACTTC. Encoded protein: CASSQDRGGRSRYF.

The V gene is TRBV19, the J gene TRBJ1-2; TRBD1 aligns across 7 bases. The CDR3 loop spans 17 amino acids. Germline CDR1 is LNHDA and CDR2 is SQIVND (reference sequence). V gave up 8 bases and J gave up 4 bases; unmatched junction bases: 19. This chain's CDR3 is CASCTDRVIDSVYGYTF. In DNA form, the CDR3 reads TGTGCCAGTTGCACCGACAGGGTAATCGATTCTGTCTATGGCTACACCTTC.

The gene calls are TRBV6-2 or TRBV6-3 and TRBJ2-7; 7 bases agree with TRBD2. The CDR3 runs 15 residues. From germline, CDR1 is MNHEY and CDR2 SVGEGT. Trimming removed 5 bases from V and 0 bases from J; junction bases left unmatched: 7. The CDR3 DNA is TGTGCCAGCAGTCCGCGGGGGACCAGCTCCTACGAGCAGTACTTC. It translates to CASSPRGTSSYEQYF.

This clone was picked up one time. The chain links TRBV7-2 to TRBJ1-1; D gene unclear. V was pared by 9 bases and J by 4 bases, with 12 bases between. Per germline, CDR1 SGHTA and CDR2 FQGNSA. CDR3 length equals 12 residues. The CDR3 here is CARGNLGTEAFF. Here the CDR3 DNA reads TGTGCCAGGGGAAACTTGGGCACTGAAGCTTTCTTT.

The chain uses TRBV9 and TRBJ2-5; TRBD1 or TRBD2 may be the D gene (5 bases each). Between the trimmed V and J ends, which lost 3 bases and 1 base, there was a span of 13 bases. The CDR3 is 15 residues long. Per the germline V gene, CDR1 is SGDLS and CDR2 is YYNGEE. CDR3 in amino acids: CASSAPGTSQETQYF. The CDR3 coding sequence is TGTGCCAGCAGCGCCCCCGGGACGAGCCAAGAGACCCAGTACTTC.

The CDR3 coding sequence is TGTGCCAGCAGCTTAAGCTCCCTGGCCGGACTGAACACTGAAGCTTTCTTT. Translating gives CASSLSSLAGLNTEAFF. J is TRBJ1-1 and V is TRBV7-2, with unresolved D. The germline V and J ends were trimmed by 2 bases and 0 bases, with 16 bases remaining between them. The CDR3 loop spans 17 amino acids. The germline gives CDR1 SGHTA, CDR2 FQGNSA.

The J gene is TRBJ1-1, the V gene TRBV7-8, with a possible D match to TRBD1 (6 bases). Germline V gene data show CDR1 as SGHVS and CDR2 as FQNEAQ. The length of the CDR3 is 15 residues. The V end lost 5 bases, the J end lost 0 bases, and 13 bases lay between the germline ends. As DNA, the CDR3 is TGTGCCAGCAGCCTCTACAGGGAAGTGAACACTGAAGCTTTCTTT. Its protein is CASSLYREVNTEAFF.

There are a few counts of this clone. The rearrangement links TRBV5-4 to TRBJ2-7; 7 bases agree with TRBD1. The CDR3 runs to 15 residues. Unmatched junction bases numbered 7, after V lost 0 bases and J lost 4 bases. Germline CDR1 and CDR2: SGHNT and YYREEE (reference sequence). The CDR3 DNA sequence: TGTGCCAGCAGCTTGGGAGGACAGGCAGGTTACGAGCAGTACTTC. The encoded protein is CASSLGGQAGYEQYF. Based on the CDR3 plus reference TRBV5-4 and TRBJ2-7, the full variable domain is ETGVTQSPTHLIKTRGQQVTLRCSSQSGHNTVSWYQQALGQGPQFIFQYYREEENGRGNFPPRFSGLQFPNYSSELNVNALELDDSALYLCASSLGGQAGYEQYFGPGTRLTVT.

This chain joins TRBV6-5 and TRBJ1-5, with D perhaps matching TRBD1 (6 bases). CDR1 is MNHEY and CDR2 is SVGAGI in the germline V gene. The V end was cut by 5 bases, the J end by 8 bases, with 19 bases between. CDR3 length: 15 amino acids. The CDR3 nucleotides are TGTGCCAGCAGTCCTCCCCACACAGGGTTGGAGCCCCAGCATTTT. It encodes CASSPPHTGLEPQHF.

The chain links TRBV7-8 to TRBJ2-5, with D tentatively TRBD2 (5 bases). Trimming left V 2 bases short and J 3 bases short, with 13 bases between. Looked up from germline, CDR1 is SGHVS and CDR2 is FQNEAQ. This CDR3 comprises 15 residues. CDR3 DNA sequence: TGTGCCAGCAGCTTAAACGGGAATCCAAAAGAGACCCAGTACTTC. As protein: CASSLNGNPKETQYF.

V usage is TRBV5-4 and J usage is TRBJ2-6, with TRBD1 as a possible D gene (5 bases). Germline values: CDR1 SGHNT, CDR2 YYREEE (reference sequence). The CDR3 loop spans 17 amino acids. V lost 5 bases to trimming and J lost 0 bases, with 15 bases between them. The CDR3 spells CASREWGPSSGANVLTF. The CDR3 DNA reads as TGTGCCAGCAGAGAATGGGGCCCCAGCTCTGGGGCCAACGTCCTGACTTTC.

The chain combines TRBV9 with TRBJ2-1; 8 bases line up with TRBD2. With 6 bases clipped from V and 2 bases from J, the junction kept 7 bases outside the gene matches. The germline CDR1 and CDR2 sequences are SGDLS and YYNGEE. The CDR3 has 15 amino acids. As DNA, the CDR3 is TGTGCCAGCACCTATAGCGGGGACCCCTACAATGAGCAGTTCTTC. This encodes CASTYSGDPYNEQFF.

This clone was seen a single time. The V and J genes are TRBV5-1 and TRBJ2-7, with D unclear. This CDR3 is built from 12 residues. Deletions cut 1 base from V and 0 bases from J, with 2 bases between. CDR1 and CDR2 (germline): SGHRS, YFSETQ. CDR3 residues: CASSLFSYEQYF. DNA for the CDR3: TGCGCCAGCAGCTTGTTCTCCTACGAGCAGTACTTC.

The CDR3 DNA is TGTGCCAGCAGCTTAACAGACAGGGGGCATAACACCATATATTTT. It specifies CASSLTDRGHNTIYF. The chain couples TRBV7-8 to TRBJ1-3, with 10 bases lining up with TRBD1. The CDR3 is 15 residues long. Looked up from germline, CDR1 is SGHVS and CDR2 is FQNEAQ. The V and J ends lost 2 bases and 7 bases, in that order; junction bases with no gene match: 5.

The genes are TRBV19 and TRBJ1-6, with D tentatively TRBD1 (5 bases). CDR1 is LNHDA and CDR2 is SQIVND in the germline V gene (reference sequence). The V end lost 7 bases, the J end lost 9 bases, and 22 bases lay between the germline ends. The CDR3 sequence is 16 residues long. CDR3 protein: CASTLGPLSGRSPLHF. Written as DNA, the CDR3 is TGTGCCAGTACCCTGGGGCCCCTCAGCGGGCGTTCACCCCTCCACTTT.

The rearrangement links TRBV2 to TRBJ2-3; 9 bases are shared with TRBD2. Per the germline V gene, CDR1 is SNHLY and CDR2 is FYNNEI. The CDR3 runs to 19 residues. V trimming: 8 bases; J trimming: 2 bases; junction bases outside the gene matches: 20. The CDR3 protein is CASSPQGGGAVTHTDTQYF. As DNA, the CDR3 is TGTGCCAGCTCTCCGCAGGGCGGGGGGGCAGTCACACACACAGATACGCAGTATTTT.

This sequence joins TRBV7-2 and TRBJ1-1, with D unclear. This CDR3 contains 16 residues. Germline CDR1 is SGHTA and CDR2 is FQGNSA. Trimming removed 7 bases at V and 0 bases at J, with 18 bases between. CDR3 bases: TGTGCCAGCACCCCCCTAGGAGTGGGGATGAACACTGAAGCTTTCTTT. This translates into CASTPLGVGMNTEAFF.

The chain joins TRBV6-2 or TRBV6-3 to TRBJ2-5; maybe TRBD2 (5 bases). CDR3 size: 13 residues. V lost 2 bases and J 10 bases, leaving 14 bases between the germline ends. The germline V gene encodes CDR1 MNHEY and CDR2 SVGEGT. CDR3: CASSYGRTLDQYF. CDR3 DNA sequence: TGTGCCAGCAGTTACGGACGGACTCTGGACCAGTACTTC.

CDR3: CASSPWTSGTGELFF. The CDR3 DNA sequence: TGTGCCAGCAGCCCCTGGACTAGCGGCACCGGGGAGCTGTTTTTT. V gene TRBV13 combines with J gene TRBJ2-2; the match to TRBD2 covers 10 bases. The V and J ends lost 5 bases and 4 bases, in that order; junction bases with no gene match: 4. Germline V gene sequence: CDR1 PRHDT, CDR2 FYEKMQ (reference sequence). The CDR3 covers 15 residues.

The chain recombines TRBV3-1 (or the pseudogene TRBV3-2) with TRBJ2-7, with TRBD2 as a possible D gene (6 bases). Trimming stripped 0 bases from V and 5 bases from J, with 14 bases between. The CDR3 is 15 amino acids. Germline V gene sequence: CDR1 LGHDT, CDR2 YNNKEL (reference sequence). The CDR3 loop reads CASSQDWVGRNEQYF. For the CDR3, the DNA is TGTGCCAGCAGCCAAGATTGGGTAGGGAGGAACGAGCAGTACTTC.

The CDR3 reads CASSEYRNGYTF. As DNA, the CDR3 is TGTGCCAGCAGTGAATATCGGAATGGCTACACCTTC. The chain has TRBV25-1 and TRBJ1-2, with D uncertain. Trimming removed 0 bases at V and 6 bases at J, with 5 bases between. The germline gives CDR1 MGHDK, CDR2 SYGVNS. The CDR3 extends over 12 amino acids.

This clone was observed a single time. The CDR3 loop reads CASTSLGQGGQPQHF. The CDR3 DNA reads TGTGCCAGCACCTCCTTGGGACAGGGGGGTCAGCCCCAGCATTTT. The V call is TRBV28, the J call TRBJ1-5; 11 nucleotides align to TRBD1. The CDR3 totals 15 residues. V lost 7 bases, J lost 6 bases, and 8 bases stayed unmatched. Germline loops: CDR1 MDHEN, CDR2 SYDVKM.

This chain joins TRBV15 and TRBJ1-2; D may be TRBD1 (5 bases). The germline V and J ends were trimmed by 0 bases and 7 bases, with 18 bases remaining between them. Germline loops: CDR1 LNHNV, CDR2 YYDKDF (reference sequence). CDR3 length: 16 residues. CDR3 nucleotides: TGTGCCACCAGCAGAGATAGGGGACTCCCTCGGGTTGGCTACACCTTC. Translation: CATSRDRGLPRVGYTF.

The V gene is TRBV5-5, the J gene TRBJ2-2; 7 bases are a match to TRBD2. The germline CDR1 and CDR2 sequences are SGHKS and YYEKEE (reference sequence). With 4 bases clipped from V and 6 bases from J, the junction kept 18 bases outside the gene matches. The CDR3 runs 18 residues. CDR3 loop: CASSPPGRGLPMSGELFF. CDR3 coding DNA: TGTGCCAGCAGCCCGCCGGGGAGGGGCCTGCCGATGTCCGGGGAGCTGTTTTTT.

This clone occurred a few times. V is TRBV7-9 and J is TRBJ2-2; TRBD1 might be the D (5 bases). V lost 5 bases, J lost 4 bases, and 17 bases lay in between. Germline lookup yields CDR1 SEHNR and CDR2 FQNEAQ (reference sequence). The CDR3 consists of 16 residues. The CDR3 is CASSPAQGRTTGELFF. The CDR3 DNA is TGTGCCAGCAGCCCCGCCCAGGGAAGGACCACCGGGGAGCTGTTTTTT.

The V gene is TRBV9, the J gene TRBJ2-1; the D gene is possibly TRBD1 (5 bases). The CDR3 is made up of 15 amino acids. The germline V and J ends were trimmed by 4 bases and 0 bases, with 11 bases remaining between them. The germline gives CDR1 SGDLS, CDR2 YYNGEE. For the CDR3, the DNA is TGTGCCAGCAGCTTCGGACAAAGCTCCTACAATGAGCAGTTCTTC. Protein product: CASSFGQSSYNEQFF. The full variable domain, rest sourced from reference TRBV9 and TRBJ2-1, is DSGVTQTPKHLITATGQRVTLRCSPRSGDLSVYWYQQSLDQGLQFLIQYYNGEERAKGNILERFSAQQFPDLHSELNLSSLELGDSALYFCASSFGQSSYNEQFFGPGTRLTVL.

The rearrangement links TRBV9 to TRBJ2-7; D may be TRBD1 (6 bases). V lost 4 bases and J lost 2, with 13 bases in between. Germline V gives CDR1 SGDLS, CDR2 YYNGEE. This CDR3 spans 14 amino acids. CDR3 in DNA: TGTGCCAGCAGCCCAAGGGGGAGCCCCTACGAGCAGTACTTC. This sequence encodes CASSPRGSPYEQYF.